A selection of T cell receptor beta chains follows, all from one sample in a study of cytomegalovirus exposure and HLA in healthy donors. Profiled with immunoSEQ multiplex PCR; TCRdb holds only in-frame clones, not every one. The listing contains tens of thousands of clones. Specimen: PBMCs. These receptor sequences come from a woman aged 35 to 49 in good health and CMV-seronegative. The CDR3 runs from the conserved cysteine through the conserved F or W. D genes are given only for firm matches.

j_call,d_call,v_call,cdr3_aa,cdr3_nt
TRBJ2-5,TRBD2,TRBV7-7,CASSLASSGPETQYF,TGTGCCAGCAGCTTAGCGTCTAGCGGGCCTGAGACCCAGTACTTC
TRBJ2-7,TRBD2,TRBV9,CASSSGTSGNFYEQYF,TGTGCTAGCAGCTCCGGGACTAGCGGGAATTTCTACGAGCAGTACTTC
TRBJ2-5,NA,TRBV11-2,CASSYGTKETQYF,TGTGCCAGCAGCTACGGGACAAAAGAGACCCAGTACTTC
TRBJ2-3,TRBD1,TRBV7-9,CASSLSQGADTQYF,TGTGCCAGCAGCTTAAGCCAGGGGGCTGATACGCAGTATTTT
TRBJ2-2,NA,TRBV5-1,CASSLDITGELFF,TGCGCCAGCAGCTTGGACATCACCGGGGAGCTGTTTTTT
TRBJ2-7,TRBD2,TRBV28,CASYASGSQYEQYF,TGTGCCAGTTACGCTAGCGGGAGCCAATACGAGCAGTACTTC
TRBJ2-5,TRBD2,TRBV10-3,CAIRDSAGGGETQYF,TGTGCCATCAGGGACTCGGCGGGAGGGGGGGAGACCCAGTACTTC
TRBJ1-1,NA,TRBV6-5,CASSYGGRGTEAFF,TGTGCCAGCAGTTACGGGGGGCGGGGGACTGAAGCTTTCTTT
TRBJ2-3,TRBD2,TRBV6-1,CASSELPGLASLADTQYF,TGTGCCAGCAGTGAACTCCCGGGACTAGCGTCCCTCGCAGATACGCAGTATTTT
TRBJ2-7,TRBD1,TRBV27,CASRTGGGSYEQYF,TGTGCCAGCAGAACAGGGGGAGGCTCCTACGAGCAGTACTTC
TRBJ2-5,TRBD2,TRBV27,CASSFGTSAGETQYF,TGTGCCAGCAGTTTCGGGACTAGCGCGGGGGAGACCCAGTACTTC
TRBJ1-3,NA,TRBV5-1,CASSLAGGATGNTIYF,TGCGCCAGCAGCTTGGCCGGGGGGGCGACTGGAAACACCATATATTTT
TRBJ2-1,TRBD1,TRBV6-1,CASSEGRGQGDRNEQFF,TGTGCCAGCAGTGAAGGTCGCGGCCAGGGGGACCGAAATGAGCAGTTCTTC
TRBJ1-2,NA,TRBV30,CAWSVPPGSYGYTF,TGTGCCTGGAGTGTACCTCCAGGATCCTATGGCTACACCTTC
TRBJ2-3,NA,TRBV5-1,CASSLLGGGTTDTQYF,TGCGCCAGCAGCTTATTGGGGGGAGGCACCACAGATACGCAGTATTTT
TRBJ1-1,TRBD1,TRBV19,CASSGGQRAFEAFF,TGTGCCAGTAGTGGGGGACAGCGAGCGTTTGAAGCTTTCTTT
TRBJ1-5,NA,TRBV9,CASSPNWAPDQPQHF,TGTGCCAGCAGCCCGAATTGGGCCCCTGATCAGCCCCAGCATTTT
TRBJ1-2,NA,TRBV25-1,CASSEASGVNYGYTF,TGTGCCAGCAGTGAAGCTTCCGGGGTTAACTATGGCTACACCTTC
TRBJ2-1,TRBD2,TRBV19,CASSIRGLAGGLNEQFF,TGTGCCAGTAGTATAAGGGGACTAGCGGGGGGGCTCAATGAGCAGTTCTTC
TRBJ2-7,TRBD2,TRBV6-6,CASSSAGTSGAYEQYF,TGTGCCAGCAGTTCTGCCGGGACTAGCGGCGCCTACGAGCAGTACTTC
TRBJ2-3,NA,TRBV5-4,CASSSTGGGTDTQYF,TGTGCCAGCAGCTCGACTGGGGGCGGCACAGATACGCAGTATTTT
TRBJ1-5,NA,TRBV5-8,CASSLVLVNQPQHF,TGTGCCAGCAGCTTGGTGCTAGTCAATCAGCCCCAGCATTTT
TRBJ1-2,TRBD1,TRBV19,CASSIILGQGGLYYGYTF,TGTGCCAGTAGTATAATTCTTGGACAGGGAGGATTATACTATGGCTACACCTTC
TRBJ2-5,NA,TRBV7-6,CASSSGRGQETQYF,TGTGCCAGCAGCTCCGGACGGGGCCAAGAGACCCAGTACTTC
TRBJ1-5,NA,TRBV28,CASSPHRQGSVSGQPQHF,TGTGCCAGCAGCCCCCACCGGCAGGGATCGGTCTCTGGTCAGCCCCAGCATTTT
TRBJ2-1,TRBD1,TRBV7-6,CASSFRQGATGNEQFF,TGTGCCAGCAGCTTTAGACAGGGGGCGACGGGCAATGAGCAGTTCTTC